The rows below give T cell receptor beta chains drawn from one sample of a study of cytomegalovirus exposure and HLA in healthy donors. Clones were read by immunoSEQ multiplex PCR, and TCRdb kept only the in-frame ones, dropping some. This table has approximately 75,000 clones, about 79% appearing once. Sample: PBMCs. Receptors originate from a man aged 70 or older in good health and CMV-seropositive. The CDR3 runs from the conserved cysteine through the conserved F or W.

TRBV18,CASSPPNRGSSPLHF
TRBV19,CASSIGQSYEQYF
TRBV28,CASSLGTGGSYEQYF
TRBV11-2,CASRLTGGEQYF
TRBV10-3,CAISETVLRLAGKETQYF
TRBV7-9,CASSLTGQGYYGYTF
TRBV9,CASSVDSGGYNEQFF
TRBV25-1,CASSVGQPYNEKLFF
TRBV5-1,CASSLALAQSTQYF
TRBV5-1,CASSVRLAGNTGELFF
TRBV5-4,CASSLGPSSYNEQFF
TRBV10-3,CAISEQGDSPLHF
TRBV28,CASAGNQPQHF
TRBV19,CASSAGHNQPQHF